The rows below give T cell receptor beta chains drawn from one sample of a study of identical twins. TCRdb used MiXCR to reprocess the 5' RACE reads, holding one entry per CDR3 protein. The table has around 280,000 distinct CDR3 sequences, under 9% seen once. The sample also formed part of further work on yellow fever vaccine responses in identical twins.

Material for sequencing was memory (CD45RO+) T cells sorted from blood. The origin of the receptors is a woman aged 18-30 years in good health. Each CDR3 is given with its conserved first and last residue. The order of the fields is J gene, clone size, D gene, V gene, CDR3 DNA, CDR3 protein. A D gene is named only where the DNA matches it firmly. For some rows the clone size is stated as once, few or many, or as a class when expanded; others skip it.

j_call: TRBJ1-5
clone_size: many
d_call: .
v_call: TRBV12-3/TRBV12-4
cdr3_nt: TGTGCCAGCAGTTCCGCGGGGGGGTCGTTTCGGCCCCAGCATTTT
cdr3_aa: CASSSAGGSFRPQHF

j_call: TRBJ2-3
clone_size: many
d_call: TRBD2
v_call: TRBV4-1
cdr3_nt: TGCGCCAGCAGCCATTCGGGAGGATACACAGATACGCAGTATTTT
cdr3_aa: CASSHSGGYTDTQYF

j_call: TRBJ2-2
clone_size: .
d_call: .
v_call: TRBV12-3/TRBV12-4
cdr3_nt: TGTGCCACCAGACCCCGCGAAGACACCGGGGAGCTGTTTTTT
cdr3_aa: CATRPREDTGELFF

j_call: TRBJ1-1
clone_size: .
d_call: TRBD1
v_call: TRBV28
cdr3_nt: TGTGCCAGCAGTGCGTGGACAGGCCGCGGCACTGAAGCTTTCTTT
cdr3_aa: CASSAWTGRGTEAFF

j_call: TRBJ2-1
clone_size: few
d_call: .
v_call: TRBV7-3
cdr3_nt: TGTGCCAGCAGCTCCTCAGGGATTTACAATGAGCAGTTCTTC
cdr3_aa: CASSSSGIYNEQFF

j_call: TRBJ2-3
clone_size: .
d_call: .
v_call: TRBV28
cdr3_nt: TGTGCCAGCAGTATTAGGACAGATACGCAGTATTTT
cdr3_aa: CASSIRTDTQYF

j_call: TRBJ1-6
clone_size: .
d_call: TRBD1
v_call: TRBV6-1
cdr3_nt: TGTGCCAGCAGGCAAGGGACAGGCAATTCACCCCTCCACTTT
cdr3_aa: CASRQGTGNSPLHF

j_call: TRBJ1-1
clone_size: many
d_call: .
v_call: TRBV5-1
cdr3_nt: TGCGCCAGCAGCCTCGAAAAGGGCGAAGCTTTCTTT
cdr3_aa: CASSLEKGEAFF

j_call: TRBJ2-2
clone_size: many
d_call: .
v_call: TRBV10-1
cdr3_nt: TGCGCCAGCAGTGAGGTGGGGGCCGGGGAGCTGTTTTTT
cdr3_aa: CASSEVGAGELFF

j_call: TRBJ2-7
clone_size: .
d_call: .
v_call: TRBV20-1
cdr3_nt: TGCAGTGCCCCCAGCCCTAAGCGGTTCCCCTCCTACGAGTACTTC
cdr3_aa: CSAPSPKRFPSYEYF

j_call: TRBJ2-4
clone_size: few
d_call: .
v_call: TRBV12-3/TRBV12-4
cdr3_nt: TGTGCCAGCAGTTTATCTCGAGCCAAAAACATTCAGTACTTC
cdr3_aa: CASSLSRAKNIQYF

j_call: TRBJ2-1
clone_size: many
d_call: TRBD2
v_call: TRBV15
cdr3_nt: TGTGCCACCTCCCGGGGGGGGGGAGACTACAATGAGCAGTTCTTC
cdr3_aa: CATSRGGGDYNEQFF

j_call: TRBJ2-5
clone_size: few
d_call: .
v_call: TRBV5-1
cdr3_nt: TGCGCCAGCAGCCCCGCTAGGGGTCAGAACCTTCAAGAGACCCAGTACTTC
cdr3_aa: CASSPARGQNLQETQYF

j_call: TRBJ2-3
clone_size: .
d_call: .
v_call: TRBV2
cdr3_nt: TGTGCCAGCAGTGAACGGCGGGGTGATGCCCGGTATTTT
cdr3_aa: CASSERRGDARYF

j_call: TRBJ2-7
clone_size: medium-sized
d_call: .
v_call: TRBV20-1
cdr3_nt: TGCAGTGCCAAGACTGGCTACGAGCAGTACTTC
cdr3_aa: CSAKTGYEQYF

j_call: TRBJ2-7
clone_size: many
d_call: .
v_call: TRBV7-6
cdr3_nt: TGTGCCAGCAGCTTAGTAAGTCAGTACGAGCAGTACTTC
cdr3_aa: CASSLVSQYEQYF

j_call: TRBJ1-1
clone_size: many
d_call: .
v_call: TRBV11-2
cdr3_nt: TGTGCCAGCAGCTCCTGGGACAACACTGAAGCTTTCTTT
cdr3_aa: CASSSWDNTEAFF

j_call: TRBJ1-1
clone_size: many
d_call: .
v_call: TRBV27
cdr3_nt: TGTGCCAGCAGTTCCAGTTTGGCTCAACCGGGAGCTTTCTTT
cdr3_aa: CASSSSLAQPGAFF

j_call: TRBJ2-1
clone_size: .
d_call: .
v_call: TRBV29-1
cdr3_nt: TGCAGCGTTGTTGAGGGCCACCCTTACTCCTACAATGAGCAGTTCTTC
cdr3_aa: CSVVEGHPYSYNEQFF

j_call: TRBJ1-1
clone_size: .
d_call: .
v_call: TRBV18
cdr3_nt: TGTGCCAGCTCACTGAACTCGGGACAGAACACTGAAGCTTTCTTT
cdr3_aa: CASSLNSGQNTEAFF

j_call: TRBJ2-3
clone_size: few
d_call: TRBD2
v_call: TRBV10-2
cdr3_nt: TGCGCCAGCAGTGATCGGGTCGGGAGGGGAGATACGCAGTATTTT
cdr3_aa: CASSDRVGRGDTQYF

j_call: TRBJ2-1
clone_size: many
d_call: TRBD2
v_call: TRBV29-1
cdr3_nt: TGCAGCGCAATGGTAGGACTAGCATTTAATGAGCAGTTCTTC
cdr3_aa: CSAMVGLAFNEQFF